This T cell receptor beta chain appears in the sequencing data of a study of Ad26.COV2.S vaccination and SARS-CoV-2 variants. General study points: Substantial breadth was reported for post-vaccination spike-specific CD8+ and CD4+ T cells. It is possible that the TCR breadth and depth analyses underestimated the total T cell responses. It was vaccine recipients, not placebo recipients, who had the higher spike-specific TCR breadth. Researchers reported similar non-spike TCR breadth in vaccine and placebo recipients.

Data came from immunoSEQ multiplex PCR; TCRdb stores just in-frame clones and leaves some out. The sample contains approximately 400,000 clones, 92% of which appear only once. As to this clone: Its antigen remains unidentified.

J gave up 0 bases and V 3 bases, and 7 bases lay outside the gene matches. The length of the CDR3 is 18 residues. The germline CDR1 and CDR2 sequences are SGHRS and YFSETQ. The source is a human donor who had recovered from COVID-19. The V call is TRBV5-1, the J call TRBJ2-2, with 11 positions matching TRBD1. The starting material was peripheral blood, obtained after recovery from COVID-19. The CDR3 bases are TGCGCCAGCAGCTGGAAGGACAGGGGGCCAGCGAACACCGGGGAGCTGTTTTTT. This gives the protein CASSWKDRGPANTGELFF.